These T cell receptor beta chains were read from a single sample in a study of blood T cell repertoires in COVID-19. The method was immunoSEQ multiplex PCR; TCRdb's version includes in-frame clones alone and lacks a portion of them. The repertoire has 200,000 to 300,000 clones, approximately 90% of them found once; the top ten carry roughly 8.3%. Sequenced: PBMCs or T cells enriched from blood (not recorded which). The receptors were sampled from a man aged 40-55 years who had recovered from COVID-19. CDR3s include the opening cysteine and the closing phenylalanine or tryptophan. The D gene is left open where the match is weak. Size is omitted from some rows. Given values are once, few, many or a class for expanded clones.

CDR3nt: TGTGCCATCAGTCGGACAGACAATCAGCCCCAGCATTTT
CDR3aa: CAISRTDNQPQHF
v_gene: TRBV10-3
j_gene: TRBJ1-5
abundance: NA
d_gene: NA

CDR3nt: TGTGCCAGCAGCCCCCGTGGTAGCGGGATTACCTACGAGCAGTACTTC
CDR3aa: CASSPRGSGITYEQYF
v_gene: TRBV7-9
j_gene: TRBJ2-7
abundance: NA
d_gene: TRBD2

CDR3nt: TGTGCCAGCAGCTTGTGGGGGAGGACAGATACGCAGTATTTT
CDR3aa: CASSLWGRTDTQYF
v_gene: TRBV5-6
j_gene: TRBJ2-3
abundance: NA
d_gene: NA

CDR3nt: TGTGCCAGCAGCGTAGGGACAGGCAGCTACAATGAGCAGTTCTTC
CDR3aa: CASSVGTGSYNEQFF
v_gene: TRBV9
j_gene: TRBJ2-1
abundance: once
d_gene: TRBD1

CDR3nt: TGTGCCAGCAGTGACTCGAGGACAGGCGAAGCTTTCTTT
CDR3aa: CASSDSRTGEAFF
v_gene: TRBV6-4
j_gene: TRBJ1-1
abundance: NA
d_gene: TRBD1

CDR3nt: TGTGCCAGCAGCTGGGGGGTGGGCACTGAAGCTTTCTTT
CDR3aa: CASSWGVGTEAFF
v_gene: TRBV7-9
j_gene: TRBJ1-1
abundance: NA
d_gene: NA

CDR3nt: TGTGCCACCAGTGATTTTAGCAGGGGTTTCTATGGCTACACCTTC
CDR3aa: CATSDFSRGFYGYTF
v_gene: TRBV24-1
j_gene: TRBJ1-2
abundance: NA
d_gene: NA

CDR3nt: TGCGCCAGCAGCCTGGGGGCAGGGGGCCACGAGCAGTACTTC
CDR3aa: CASSLGAGGHEQYF
v_gene: TRBV5-1
j_gene: TRBJ2-7
abundance: NA
d_gene: TRBD1

CDR3nt: TGTGCTAGTGGTTGGACAGGGGACAGCAATCAGCCCCAGCATTTT
CDR3aa: CASGWTGDSNQPQHF
v_gene: TRBV12-5
j_gene: TRBJ1-5
abundance: NA
d_gene: TRBD1

CDR3nt: TGCGCCAGCAGCTTGGCTGGAACAGGGGGCGCGACTGAAAAACTGTTTTTT
CDR3aa: CASSLAGTGGATEKLFF
v_gene: TRBV5-1
j_gene: TRBJ1-4
abundance: NA
d_gene: TRBD1

CDR3nt: TGTGCCACCAGCAGAGATCTGGTGGCAGAAGCTTTCTTT
CDR3aa: CATSRDLVAEAFF
v_gene: TRBV15
j_gene: TRBJ1-1
abundance: NA
d_gene: NA

CDR3nt: TGTGCCAGCAGCTTTCTGGGGACAGGCGAGCAGTACTTC
CDR3aa: CASSFLGTGEQYF
v_gene: TRBV5-6
j_gene: TRBJ2-7
abundance: few
d_gene: TRBD1

CDR3nt: TGTGCCAGCAGTCGACCCAGGGTTCAGCAGTACTTC
CDR3aa: CASSRPRVQQYF
v_gene: TRBV2
j_gene: TRBJ2-7
abundance: NA
d_gene: NA

CDR3nt: TGTGCCTCACAGGGGCGTTACACCGGGGAGCTGTTTTTT
CDR3aa: CASQGRYTGELFF
v_gene: TRBV25-1
j_gene: TRBJ2-2
abundance: NA
d_gene: TRBD1

CDR3nt: TGTGCCAGCTCACCAGGGCGGGAGATTTCCTTACGGGAGCAGTACTTC
CDR3aa: CASSPGREISLREQYF
v_gene: TRBV18
j_gene: TRBJ2-7
abundance: NA
d_gene: TRBD2